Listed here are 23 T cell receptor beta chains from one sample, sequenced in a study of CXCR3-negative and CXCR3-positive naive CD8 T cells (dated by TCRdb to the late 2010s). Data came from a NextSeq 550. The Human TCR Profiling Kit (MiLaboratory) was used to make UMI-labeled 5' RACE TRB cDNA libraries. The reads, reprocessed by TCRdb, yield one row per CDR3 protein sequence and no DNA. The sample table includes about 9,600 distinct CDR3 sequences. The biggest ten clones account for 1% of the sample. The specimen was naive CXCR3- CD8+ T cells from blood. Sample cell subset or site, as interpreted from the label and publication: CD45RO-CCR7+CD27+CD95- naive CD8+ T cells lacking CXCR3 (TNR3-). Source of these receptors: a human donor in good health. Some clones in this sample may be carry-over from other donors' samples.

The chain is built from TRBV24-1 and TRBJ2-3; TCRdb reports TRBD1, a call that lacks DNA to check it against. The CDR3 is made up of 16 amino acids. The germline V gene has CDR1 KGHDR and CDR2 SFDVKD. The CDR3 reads CATQPRPGTTGDTQYF.

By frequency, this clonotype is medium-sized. CDR3: CASSPGTAAGTSTNEQFF. The genes are TRBV7-9 and TRBJ2-1; TCRdb gives TRBD1 as the D gene, but with no DNA this cannot be confirmed. Germline CDR1 is SEHNR and CDR2 is FQNEAQ (reference sequence). This CDR3 contains 18 residues.

The CDR3 reads CASSAPRGTGELFF. The chain combines TRBV28 with TRBJ2-2; the D gene TCRdb calls, TRBD1, cannot be checked with no DNA. The CDR3 extends over 14 amino acids. Germline CDR1 and CDR2: MDHEN and SYDVKM.

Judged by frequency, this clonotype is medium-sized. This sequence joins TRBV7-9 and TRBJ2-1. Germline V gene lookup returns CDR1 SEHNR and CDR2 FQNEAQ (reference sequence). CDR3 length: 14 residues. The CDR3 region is CASIPLSLSNEQFF.

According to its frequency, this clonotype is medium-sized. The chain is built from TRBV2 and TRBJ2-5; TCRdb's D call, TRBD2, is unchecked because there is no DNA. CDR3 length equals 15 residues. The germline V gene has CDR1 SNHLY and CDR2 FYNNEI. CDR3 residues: CASSGRGQLQETQYF.

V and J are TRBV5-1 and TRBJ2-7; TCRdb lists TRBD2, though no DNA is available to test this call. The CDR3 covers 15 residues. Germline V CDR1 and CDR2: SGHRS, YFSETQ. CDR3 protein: CASSKGLAGAYEQYF.

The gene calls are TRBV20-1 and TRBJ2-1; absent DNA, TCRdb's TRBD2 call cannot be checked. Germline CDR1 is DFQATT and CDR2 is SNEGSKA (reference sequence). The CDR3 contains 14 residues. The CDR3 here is CSAHTSETYNEQFF.

The CDR3: CASSPGTGPIAQHF. The rearrangement joins TRBV11-3 to TRBJ1-5; absent DNA, TCRdb's TRBD1 call cannot be checked. This CDR3 has 14 amino acids. CDR1 and CDR2 (germline): SGHNT, YENEEA.

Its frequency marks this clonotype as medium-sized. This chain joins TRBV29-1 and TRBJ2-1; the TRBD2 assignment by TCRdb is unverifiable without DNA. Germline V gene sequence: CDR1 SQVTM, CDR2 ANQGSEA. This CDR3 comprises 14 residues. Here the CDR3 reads CSVARRPPDNEQFF.

The CDR3 sequence is CASKYGQGQNTEAFF. This rearrangement joins TRBV25-1 to TRBJ1-1; there is no DNA to check the TCRdb D call of TRBD1. Germline lookup yields CDR1 MGHDK and CDR2 SYGVNS. The CDR3 is 15 residues long.

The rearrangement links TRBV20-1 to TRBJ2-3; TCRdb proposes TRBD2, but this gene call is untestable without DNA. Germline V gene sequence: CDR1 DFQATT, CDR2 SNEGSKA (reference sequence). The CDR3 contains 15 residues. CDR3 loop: CSAVGLAGRADTQYF.

The chain's CDR3 is CASSLGNQPQHF. The chain couples TRBV12-3 or TRBV12-4 to TRBJ1-5. The CDR3 loop spans 12 amino acids.

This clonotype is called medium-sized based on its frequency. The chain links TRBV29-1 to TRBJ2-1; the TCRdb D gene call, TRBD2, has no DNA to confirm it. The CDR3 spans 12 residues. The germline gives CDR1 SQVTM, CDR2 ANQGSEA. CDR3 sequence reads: CSVPSGSDEQFF.

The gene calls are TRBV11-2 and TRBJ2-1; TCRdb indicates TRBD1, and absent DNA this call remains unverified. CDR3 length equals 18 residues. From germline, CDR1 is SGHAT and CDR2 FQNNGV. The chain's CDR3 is CASSFGDRAMRSYNEQFF.

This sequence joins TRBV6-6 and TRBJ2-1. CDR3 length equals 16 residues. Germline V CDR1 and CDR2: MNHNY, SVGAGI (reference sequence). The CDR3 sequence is CASSYVAGISYNEQFF.

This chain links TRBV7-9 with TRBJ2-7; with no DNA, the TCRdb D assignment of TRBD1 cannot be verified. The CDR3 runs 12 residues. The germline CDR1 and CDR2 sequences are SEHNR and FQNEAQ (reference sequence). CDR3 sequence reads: CASSPPPGEQYF. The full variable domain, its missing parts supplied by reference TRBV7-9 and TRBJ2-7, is DTGVSQNPRHKITKRGQNVTFRCDPISEHNRLYWYRQTLGQGPEFLTYFQNEAQLEKSRLLSDRFSAERPKGSFSTLEIQRTEQGDSAMYLCASSPPPGEQYFGPGTRLTVT.

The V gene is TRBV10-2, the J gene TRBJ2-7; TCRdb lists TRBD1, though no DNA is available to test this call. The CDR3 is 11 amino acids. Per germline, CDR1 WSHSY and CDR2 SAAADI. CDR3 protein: CASSEGADPYF.

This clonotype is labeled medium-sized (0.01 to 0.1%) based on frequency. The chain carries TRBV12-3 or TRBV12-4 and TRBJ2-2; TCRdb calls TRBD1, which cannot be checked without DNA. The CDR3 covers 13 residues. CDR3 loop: CASSFTGGRELFF.

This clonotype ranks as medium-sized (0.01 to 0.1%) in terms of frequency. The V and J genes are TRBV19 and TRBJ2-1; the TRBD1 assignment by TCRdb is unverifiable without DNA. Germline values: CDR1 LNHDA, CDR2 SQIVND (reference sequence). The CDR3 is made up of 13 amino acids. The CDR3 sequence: CASSWDRYNEQFF.

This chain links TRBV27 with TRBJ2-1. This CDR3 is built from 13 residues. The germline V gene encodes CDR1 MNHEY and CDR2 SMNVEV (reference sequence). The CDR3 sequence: CASSLWRYNEQFF.

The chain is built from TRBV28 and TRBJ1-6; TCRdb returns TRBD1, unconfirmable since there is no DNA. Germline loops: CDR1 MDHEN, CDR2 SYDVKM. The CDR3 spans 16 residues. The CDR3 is CASSRSRGQENSPLHF.

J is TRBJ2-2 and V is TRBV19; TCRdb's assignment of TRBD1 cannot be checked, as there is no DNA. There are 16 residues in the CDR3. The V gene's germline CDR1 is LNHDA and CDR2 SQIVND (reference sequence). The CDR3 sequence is CASSILGQGITGELFF.

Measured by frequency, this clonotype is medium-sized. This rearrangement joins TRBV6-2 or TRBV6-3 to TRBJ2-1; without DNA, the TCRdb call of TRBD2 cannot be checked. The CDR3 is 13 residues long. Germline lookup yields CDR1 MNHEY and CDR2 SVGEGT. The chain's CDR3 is CASRGLPYNEQFF.